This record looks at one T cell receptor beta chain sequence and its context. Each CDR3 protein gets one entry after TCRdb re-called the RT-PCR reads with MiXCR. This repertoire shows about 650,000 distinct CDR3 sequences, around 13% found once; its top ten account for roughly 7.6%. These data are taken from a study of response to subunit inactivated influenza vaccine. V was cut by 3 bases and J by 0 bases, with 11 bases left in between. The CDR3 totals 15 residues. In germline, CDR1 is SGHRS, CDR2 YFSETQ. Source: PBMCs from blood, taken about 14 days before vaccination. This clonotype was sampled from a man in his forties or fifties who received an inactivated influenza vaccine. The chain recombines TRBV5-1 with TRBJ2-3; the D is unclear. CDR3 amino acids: CASSSLSASTDTQYF. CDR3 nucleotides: TGCGCCAGCAGCTCGCTATCCGCCAGCACAGATACGCAGTATTTT.